The next 11 T cell receptor beta chains were all read from a single sample in a study of CD8+ T cells in alopecia areata. RNA extraction was followed by reverse transcription into cDNA, which acted as the sequencing template. Profiled with immunoSEQ multiplex PCR; TCRdb holds only in-frame clones, not every one. The sample holds over 120,000 clones, roughly 50% seen once. The source was CD4+ T cells sorted from blood, collected at week 0. These TCRs come from a human donor with alopecia areata.

This clone came up a few times. This chain uses TRBV10-3 with TRBJ1-6; the D is unclear. Germline-derived CDR1 and CDR2 are ENHRY and SYGVKD. Deletions cut 6 bases from V and 7 bases from J, with 7 bases between. There are 12 residues in the CDR3. The CDR3: CAISLGNSPLHF. In nucleotides, the CDR3 is TGTGCCATCAGCCTTGGGAATTCACCCCTCCACTTT.

The genes are TRBV4-1 and TRBJ1-5, with 10 bases lining up with TRBD1. V shed 6 bases and J 3 bases; nucleotides not matched to a gene: 5. The CDR3 runs 15 residues. Germline V CDR1 and CDR2: MGHRA, YSYEKL. CDR3 nucleotide sequence: TGCGCCAGCAGTCCCGGGACAGGGGACAATCAGCCCCAGCATTTT. This encodes CASSPGTGDNQPQHF.

V usage is TRBV25-1 and J usage is TRBJ1-3, with 7 positions matching TRBD1. This CDR3 spans 13 amino acids. Germline V lookup: CDR1 MGHDK, CDR2 SYGVNS. With V trimmed by 2 bases and J by 14 bases, 9 bases remained unmatched. CDR3 nucleotide sequence: TGTGCCAGCAGTGAAAGGGACAGATCTCCTTTATATTTT. Protein product: CASSERDRSPLYF.

The CDR3 DNA reads TGTGCCTGGAGTCCCGAGTGGGGGAAGGAAGCTTTCTTT. Translation: CAWSPEWGKEAFF. The chain recombines TRBV30 with TRBJ1-1; a possible D gene is TRBD1 (5 bases). With 2 bases removed from V and 8 bases from J, the gap between germline ends came to 15 bases. Germline CDR1 is GTSNPN and CDR2 is SVGIG (reference sequence). CDR3 length equals 13 residues.

The V gene is TRBV19, the J gene TRBJ2-5; TRBD1 might be the D (5 bases). Looked up from germline, CDR1 is LNHDA and CDR2 is SQIVND (reference sequence). The CDR3 covers 13 residues. The germline V and J ends were trimmed by 5 bases and 1 base, with 8 bases remaining between them. CDR3 nucleotides: TGTGCCAGTAGTTTGGGGCTCCAAGAGACCCAGTACTTC. Translating it yields CASSLGLQETQYF.

In DNA form, the CDR3 reads TGCAGCGTTGGTATATTGGGACAGGGGACCGAGACCCAGTACTTC. It yields the protein CSVGILGQGTETQYF. The chain links TRBV29-1 to TRBJ2-5, with 10 bases identical to TRBD1. The CDR3 is made up of 15 amino acids. Per germline, CDR1 SQVTM and CDR2 ANQGSEA. V was clipped by 4 bases and J by 5 bases; unmatched bases: 10.

The gene calls are TRBV30 and TRBJ2-7, with D uncertain. This CDR3 has 11 residues. V dropped 5 bases and J dropped 3 bases, with 8 bases sitting between them. CDR1 GTSNPN and CDR2 SVGIG come from the germline V gene (reference sequence). CDR3 DNA: TGTGCCTGGGAACAGAGCTACGAGCAGTACTTC. Translation gives CAWEQSYEQYF. Based on the CDR3 plus reference TRBV30 and TRBJ2-7, the full variable domain is SQTIHQWPATLVQPVGSPLSLECTVEGTSNPNLYWYRQAAGRGLQLLFYSVGIGQISSEVPQNLSASRPQDRQFILSSKKLLLSDSGFYLCAWEQSYEQYFGPGTRLTVT.

This clone has only a few counts. This chain uses TRBV9 with TRBJ2-7, with TRBD1 identical over 7 bases. CDR3 length: 13 residues. V shed 7 bases, J shed 7 bases, and the junction held 11 bases outside the gene matches. Germline CDR1 SGDLS, CDR2 YYNGEE. CDR3 DNA: TGTGCCAGCGGAGAGACAGGGTCGGGAGAGCAGTACTTC. This codes for CASGETGSGEQYF.

This chain joins TRBV29-1 and TRBJ2-5; D remains unclear. This CDR3 has 14 residues. The V end was cut by 4 bases, the J end by 2 bases, with 14 bases between. Per germline, CDR1 SQVTM and CDR2 ANQGSEA. The CDR3 nucleotides are TGCAGCGTTGCCCCCACAGATCCACAAGAGACCCAGTACTTC. Amino acids: CSVAPTDPQETQYF.

This chain connects TRBV7-9 to TRBJ1-6; D is uncertain. Trimming removed 1 base from V and 8 bases from J, with 6 bases in between. Germline values: CDR1 SEHNR, CDR2 FQNEAQ (reference sequence). The CDR3 loop spans 13 amino acids. The chain's CDR3 is CASSLELDSPLHF. The DNA of the CDR3 is TGTGCCAGCAGCTTAGAGTTGGATTCACCCCTCCACTTT.

There are a few counts of this clone. The rearrangement joins TRBV7-9 to TRBJ2-1; the match to TRBD2 covers 14 bases. Per the germline V gene, CDR1 is SEHNR and CDR2 is FQNEAQ (reference sequence). This CDR3 spans 16 amino acids. Trimming removed 5 bases from V and 5 bases from J; junction bases left unmatched: 5. CDR3 protein: CASSVPTSGGDNEQFF. The CDR3 DNA is TGTGCCAGCAGCGTCCCGACTAGCGGGGGGGACAATGAGCAGTTCTTC.